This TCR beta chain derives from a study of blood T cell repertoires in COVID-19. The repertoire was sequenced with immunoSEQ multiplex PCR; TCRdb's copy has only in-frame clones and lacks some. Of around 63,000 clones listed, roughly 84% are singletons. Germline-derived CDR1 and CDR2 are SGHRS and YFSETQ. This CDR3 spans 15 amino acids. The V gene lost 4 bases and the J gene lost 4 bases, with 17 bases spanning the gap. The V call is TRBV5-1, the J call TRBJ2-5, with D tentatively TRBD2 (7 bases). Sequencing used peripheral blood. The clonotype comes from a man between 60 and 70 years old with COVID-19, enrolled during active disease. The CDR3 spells CASSPGGGGGETQYF. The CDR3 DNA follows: TGCGCCAGCAGCCCTGGCGGCGGGGGCGGAGAGACCCAGTACTTC.